The entry below describes one T cell receptor beta chain. Antigen: not known. Other DNA variants within this sample encode the same CDR3. Clones were read by immunoSEQ multiplex PCR, and TCRdb kept only the in-frame ones, dropping some. Among fewer than 800,000 clones listed, more than 80% were seen once. Described treatment: 15 to 20 received Ad26.COV2.S at low or high dose, single or two shots; about 5 received placebo; per-sample allocation not given. Following the first vaccine or placebo injection, samples were taken on day 63. It was an adult aged 18-55 years in Boston who was the donor. The germline V gene encodes CDR1 LNHNV and CDR2 YYDKDF (reference sequence). Germline trimming cut 3 bases from V and 5 bases from J; bases unmatched to any gene: 5. The CDR3 sequence is 14 residues long. This entry comes from a study of Ad26.COV2.S vaccination and SARS-CoV-2 variants. Study at large: Donor allocation was to the COV1001 Ad26.COV2.S trial arm. Intramuscular Ad26.COV2.S doses were given once or twice, 56 days apart.

General study points: Placebo recipients trailed vaccine recipients in spike-specific TCR breadth.

Material: peripheral blood, obtained in a trial of Ad26.COV2.S vaccine versus placebo. This chain connects TRBV15 to TRBJ2-5; 8 bases fit TRBD1. This receptor was taken from a person aged 18 to 59 who received the Ad26.COV2.S COVID-19 vaccine or a placebo. In nucleotides, the CDR3 is TGTGCCACCAGCAGGGACAGGGCGCGGGAGACCCAGTACTTC. Its protein product is CATSRDRARETQYF.